Each of the 23 T cell receptor beta chains below was sequenced from the same sample in a study of radiation and T cells in renal cell carcinoma. The protocol was immunoSEQ multiplex PCR, while the TCRdb copy is restricted to in-frame clones and leaves out a portion. This table holds 45,000 to 65,000 clones, approximately 80% found once. Time point defined: baseline pretreatment blood. The treatment was: 15 Gy SBRT to primary tumor, nephrectomy 4 weeks later. This specimen was blood, taken from a patient whose treatment included radiotherapy and nephrectomy. All receptors come from a man in his 60s with renal cell carcinoma.

The chain has TRBV6-5 and TRBJ2-1, with 8 nucleotides matching TRBD2. V lost 5 bases, J lost 7 bases, and 4 bases stayed unmatched. This CDR3 is 13 amino acids long. CDR1 is MNHEY and CDR2 is SVGAGI in the germline V gene. This CDR3 is CASSGLAGNEQFF. DNA of the CDR3: TGTGCCAGCAGTGGACTAGCTGGGAATGAGCAGTTCTTC.

The V and J genes are TRBV10-1 and TRBJ1-1, with unresolved D. Trimming stripped 0 bases from V and 3 bases from J, with 5 bases between. This CDR3 is 13 amino acids long. CDR1 is WNHNN, CDR2 SYGVQD, per germline (reference sequence). The CDR3 sequence: CASSESRDTEAFF. In nucleotides, the CDR3 is TGCGCCAGCAGTGAGTCGAGGGACACTGAAGCTTTCTTT.

V and J are TRBV10-3 and TRBJ2-5; D is perhaps TRBD2 (6 bases). The V end was cut by 2 bases, the J end by 7 bases, with 29 bases between. Germline V CDR1 and CDR2: ENHRY, SYGVKD. There are 19 residues in the CDR3. CDR3 sequence: CAISEGSVFGPKGGGTQYF. DNA for the CDR3: TGTGCCATCAGTGAGGGGTCGGTCTTTGGCCCCAAGGGAGGAGGGACCCAGTACTTC.

By sample fraction, this clone is medium-sized. In nucleotides, the CDR3 is TGTGCCAGTAGTGTGGGACAGGGCAACACTGAAGCTTTCTTT. This codes for CASSVGQGNTEAFF. The chain links TRBV19 to TRBJ1-1; 9 bases are shared with TRBD1. Losses at the gene ends were 5 bases for V and 2 bases for J; bases not matched to a gene: 3. This CDR3 region has 14 residues. Germline loops: CDR1 LNHDA, CDR2 SQIVND (reference sequence).

This sequence joins TRBV5-8 and TRBJ2-7; D might be TRBD2 (5 bases). Trimming took off 2 bases at V and 7 bases at J, with 7 bases between the two ends. CDR3 length equals 11 residues. Looked up from germline, CDR1 is SGHTS and CDR2 is YDEGEE. The CDR3 DNA follows: TGTGCCAGCAGCTTACCGGGGGAGCAGTACTTC. Its protein product is CASSLPGEQYF.

The chain employs TRBV7-9 and TRBJ2-5; perhaps TRBD2 as D (5 bases). CDR1 and CDR2 (germline): SEHNR, FQNEAQ (reference sequence). The CDR3 has 14 amino acids. V was trimmed by 2 bases and J by 5 bases, leaving 12 bases between them. CDR3 coding DNA: TGTGCCAGCAGCTTAAGCGGTTTTGACGAGACCCAGTACTTC. Translating gives CASSLSGFDETQYF.

This chain links TRBV29-1 with TRBJ1-4; D unresolved. Per germline, CDR1 SQVTM and CDR2 ANQGSEA. This CDR3 has 14 amino acids. The V gene lost 3 bases and the J gene lost 0 bases, with 8 bases spanning the gap. CDR3: CSVDLGPTNEKLFF. The DNA of the CDR3 is TGCAGCGTTGATTTGGGTCCAACTAATGAAAAACTGTTTTTT.

The chain employs TRBV18 and TRBJ1-1; tentatively, D is TRBD1 (5 bases). The CDR3 is 14 amino acids. Per germline, CDR1 KGHSH and CDR2 LQKENI. Trimming stripped 2 bases from V and 2 bases from J, with 9 bases between. CDR3 in amino acids: CASSPGASNTEAFF. CDR3 sequence (DNA): TGTGCCAGCTCACCAGGGGCGAGCAACACTGAAGCTTTCTTT.

V usage is TRBV5-1 and J usage is TRBJ1-2, with TRBD1 matching over 10 bases. Per the germline V gene, CDR1 is SGHRS and CDR2 is YFSETQ. Losses at the gene ends were 0 bases for V and 4 bases for J; bases not matched to a gene: 9. This CDR3 comprises 17 residues. The CDR3, as DNA: TGCGCCAGCAGCTTGGCCGGCGGGACAGGGGACTCCTATGGCTACACCTTC. This codes for CASSLAGGTGDSYGYTF.

By proportion, this clone is medium-sized. The J gene is TRBJ2-2, the V gene TRBV30; D is tentatively TRBD1 or TRBD2 (5 bases each). V was cut by 2 bases and J by 6 bases, with 10 bases left in between. The CDR3 is 13 amino acids. Germline V gene data show CDR1 as GTSNPN and CDR2 as SVGIG (reference sequence). CDR3 in amino acids: CAWSLGDPGELFF. CDR3 DNA: TGTGCCTGGAGTCTAGGGGACCCCGGGGAGCTGTTTTTT.

The chain carries TRBV30 and TRBJ2-2; TRBD2 aligns across 11 bases. CDR3 length equals 15 residues. CDR1 is GTSNPN, CDR2 SVGIG, per germline (reference sequence). Germline trimming cut 0 bases from V and 4 bases from J; bases unmatched to any gene: 1. The CDR3 nucleotides are TGTGCCTGGAGTGTACTAGCGGGAGCCACCGGGGAGCTGTTTTTT. Amino acids: CAWSVLAGATGELFF.

This clone was recorded once. This chain links TRBV18 with TRBJ1-6; D is perhaps TRBD1 (5 bases). The germline V gene encodes CDR1 KGHSH and CDR2 LQKENI. V was pared by 0 bases and J by 10 bases, with 16 bases between. The CDR3 consists of 16 residues. The CDR3 DNA is TGTGCCAGCTCACCACCATCTTATCCGACAGAGTCACCCCTCCACTTT. The encoded protein is CASSPPSYPTESPLHF.

This clone was recorded once. The CDR3 DNA reads TGTGCCAGGGACCCCCTGGACAGGCTAAGCCCCTACGAGCAGTACTTC. Its translation is CARDPLDRLSPYEQYF. This chain links TRBV5-4 with TRBJ2-7; 7 bases fit TRBD1. This CDR3 is 16 amino acids long. Trimming removed 8 bases from V and 2 bases from J; junction bases left unmatched: 16. CDR1 SGHNT and CDR2 YYREEE come from the germline V gene (reference sequence).

The chain carries TRBV19 and TRBJ1-1; maybe TRBD1 (6 bases). V was trimmed by 4 bases and J by 0 bases, leaving 18 bases between them. This CDR3 is built from 17 residues. Germline CDR1 is LNHDA and CDR2 is SQIVND (reference sequence). The CDR3 DNA is TGTGCCAGTAGTACCCTCGACAGGTTAATCTTGAACACTGAAGCTTTCTTT. It translates to CASSTLDRLILNTEAFF.

Here the CDR3 reads CASSDPWRLAGNQETQYF. DNA for the CDR3: TGTGCCAGCAGTGATCCCTGGAGACTAGCGGGAAACCAAGAGACCCAGTACTTC. The chain recombines TRBV6-1 with TRBJ2-5; 11 nucleotides agree with TRBD2. The CDR3 spans 18 residues. Germline V gene sequence: CDR1 MNHNS, CDR2 SASEGT. The J segment lost 0 bases and the V segment lost 3 bases, leaving 9 bases of the junction unmatched.

V usage is TRBV6-1 and J usage is TRBJ1-5; 10 bases align to TRBD1. With V trimmed by 4 bases and J by 6 bases, 6 bases remained unmatched. The CDR3 covers 15 residues. Germline lookup yields CDR1 MNHNS and CDR2 SASEGT. DNA of the CDR3: TGTGCCAGCAGTGGACAGGGGGCGCGTGGTCAGCCCCAGCATTTT. Encoded protein: CASSGQGARGQPQHF.

The chain couples TRBV7-9 to TRBJ2-5, with D perhaps TRBD2 (5 bases). V was cut by 0 bases and J by 5 bases, with 7 bases left in between. The germline V gene has CDR1 SEHNR and CDR2 FQNEAQ (reference sequence). This CDR3 spans 13 amino acids. The CDR3 nucleotides are TGTGCCAGCAGCTTAGCCTCGGGGGAGACCCAGTACTTC. It translates to CASSLASGETQYF.

This sequence joins TRBV4-1 and TRBJ2-5; 8 nucleotides match TRBD2. Germline loops: CDR1 MGHRA, CDR2 YSYEKL. The CDR3 runs 17 residues. V lost 1 base to trimming and J lost 4 bases; unmatched junction nucleotides: 11. The CDR3 nucleotides are TGCGCCAGCAGCCAAGGCCCGGACGCGGGAGGACTAGAGACCCAGTACTTC. Translating gives CASSQGPDAGGLETQYF.

The chain recombines TRBV4-3 with TRBJ2-7, with D perhaps TRBD1 (6 bases). The CDR3 extends over 14 amino acids. V shed 4 bases and J shed 3 bases, with 13 bases lying between them. CDR1 is LGHNA, CDR2 YSLEER, per germline. The CDR3 here is CASSPDRQSYEQYF. CDR3 nucleotides: TGCGCCAGCAGCCCCGACAGGCAGAGCTACGAGCAGTACTTC.

This clone was found a few times. This sequence joins TRBV14 and TRBJ1-4; unclear D gene. The CDR3 sequence is 15 residues long. Trimming took 1 base from V and 7 from J, leaving 13 bases between them. The V gene's germline CDR1 is SGHDN and CDR2 FVKESK. The CDR3 DNA reads as TGTGCCAGCAGCCAAGGCAGGCGCGGGGTTGAAAAACTGTTTTTT. Encoded protein: CASSQGRRGVEKLFF.

V and J are TRBV5-1 and TRBJ2-2; 7 bases agree with TRBD2. This CDR3 is built from 15 residues. The germline V gene encodes CDR1 SGHRS and CDR2 YFSETQ. With V trimmed by 1 base and J by 5 bases, 5 bases remained unmatched. The CDR3 loop reads CASSLSGGRTGELFF. As DNA, the CDR3 is TGCGCCAGCAGCTTGTCCGGGGGGAGAACCGGGGAGCTGTTTTTT.

V usage is TRBV7-2 and J usage is TRBJ2-5; 8 positions match TRBD2. Germline CDR1 reads SGHTA; CDR2 reads FQGNSA. This CDR3 has 15 residues. With 5 bases clipped from V and 1 base from J, the junction kept 6 bases outside the gene matches. CDR3 region: CASSRSSGSQETQYF. CDR3 coding DNA: TGTGCCAGCAGCCGCTCTAGCGGGTCCCAAGAGACCCAGTACTTC.

The chain is built from TRBV29-1 and TRBJ2-1; TRBD2 agrees at 10 bases. The CDR3 covers 14 residues. Trimming cost V 6 bases and J 8 bases; bases outside gene matches: 10. The germline V gene has CDR1 SQVTM and CDR2 ANQGSEA. The CDR3 here is CSVPPSGRFYEQFF. The CDR3 DNA follows: TGCAGCGTGCCTCCTAGCGGGAGATTCTATGAGCAGTTCTTC.